This T cell receptor beta chain was recovered during a study of blood T cell repertoires in COVID-19. The method was immunoSEQ multiplex PCR; TCRdb's version includes in-frame clones alone and lacks a portion of them. Altogether hundreds of thousands of clones are present, 80% to 90% being singletons, with the ten largest covering 8% to 9.5%. V shed 5 bases and J 6 bases; nucleotides not matched to a gene: 8. Germline CDR1 and CDR2: LNHDA and SQIVND (reference sequence). There are 14 residues in the CDR3. V gene TRBV19 combines with J gene TRBJ2-7, with 9 bases lining up with TRBD1. This receptor was identified in a woman between 18 and 30 years old who had recovered from COVID-19. The sequenced sample was PBMCs or T cells enriched from blood (not recorded which). The CDR3 nucleotides read TGTGCCAGTAGTGCCCGGGACAGGGTAGGCGAGCAGTACTTC. It translates to CASSARDRVGEQYF. Drawing the rest from reference TRBV19 and TRBJ2-7, the complete variable domain is DGGITQSPKYLFRKEGQNVTLSCEQNLNHDAMYWYRQDPGQGLRLIYYSQIVNDFQKGDIAEGYSVSREKKESFPLTVTSAQKNPTAFYLCASSARDRVGEQYFGPGTRLTVT.